One and the same sample provided the 15 T cell receptor beta chains below, sequenced in a study of regulatory T cells in long-lasting Graves disease (dated by TCRdb to the early 2020s). The time point label here, explained by the study, means: newly diagnosed GD, antithyroid drugs for less than 3 months. For both TCR sequencing and RNA sequencing, RNA was extracted from PBMCs in TRIzol. The library was generated by multiplex PCR. Sequencing was performed on an Illumina HiSeq 4000. CDR3 regions were amplified by Arm-PCR with iRepertoire HTBI primers to construct TCR beta libraries. Using fastp at Q25 and MiXCR, TCRdb reprocessed the public reads and kept productive beta chains. Entries that share a CDR3 protein sequence are merged under the most common genes and DNA. This sample holds fewer than 650,000 distinct CDR3 sequences; roughly 15% were observed only once. The ten most abundant clones make up 12% of the sample.

These sequences were also reported in another study, on T cells in Graves' hyperthyroidism and ophthalmopathy.

Sequencing used peripheral blood mononuclear cells (PBMCs), obtained at new diagnosis, from a patient treated with antithyroid drugs. The receptors derive from a man aged 18 to 30 with Graves disease. Donor details come from another sample of the same person, matched by shared clones.

The chain couples TRBV6-1 to TRBJ1-6; the D is unclear. The CDR3 has 14 amino acids. Germline values: CDR1 MNHNS, CDR2 SASEGT. The V end was cut by 2 bases, the J end by 14 bases, with 16 bases between. This CDR3 reads CASSEWRFDGSLHF. CDR3 coding DNA: TGTGCCAGCAGTGAATGGAGGTTTGATGGGTCCCTCCACTTT.

This chain joins TRBV27 and TRBJ1-3; D gene unclear. Trimming pared 6 bases from V and 0 bases from J, leaving 12 bases between. Per the germline V gene, CDR1 is MNHEY and CDR2 is SMNVEV (reference sequence). The CDR3 spans 15 residues. DNA of the CDR3: TGTGCCAGCAGGAATGGCGGCCACTCTGGAAACACCATATATTTT. It specifies CASRNGGHSGNTIYF.

This clonotype was observed a handful of times. This chain uses TRBV5-5 with TRBJ2-2, with D perhaps matching TRBD1 or TRBD2 (6 bases each). Germline V gene lookup returns CDR1 SGHKS and CDR2 YYEKEE (reference sequence). V was cut by 1 base and J by 4 bases, with 11 bases left in between. The CDR3 runs to 15 residues. In DNA, the CDR3 is TGTGCCAGCAGCTTGTCGGGGGCGCTCACCGGGGAGCTGTTTTTT. Translating it yields CASSLSGALTGELFF.

A remark on this clonotype: A clone one base away is much larger, so this may be a read error. The rearrangement joins TRBV7-6 to TRBJ2-1; 7 bases align to TRBD1. CDR3 length: 14 residues. In germline, CDR1 is SGHVS, CDR2 FNYEAQ. After removal of 5 bases from V and 10 bases from J, the junction contained 11 bases not matched to a gene. The CDR3 region is CASSEWTGSYEQFF. The CDR3 region has the DNA TGTGCCAGCAGCGAATGGACAGGTAGCTACGAGCAGTTCTTC.

J is TRBJ2-1 and V is TRBV24-1, with 8 nucleotides matching TRBD1. Germline CDR1 KGHDR, CDR2 SFDVKD. J lost 7 bases, V lost 4 bases, and 8 bases had no gene match. The CDR3 sequence is 15 residues long. CDR3 sequence: CATSDHRTGWNEQFF. The CDR3 nucleotides read TGTGCCACCAGTGACCACAGGACAGGGTGGAATGAGCAGTTCTTC.

About this clonotype itself: This could be a read error, since a much larger clone is one nucleotide away. This chain uses TRBV27 with TRBJ2-3, with unresolved D. The CDR3 has 15 residues. Looked up from germline, CDR1 is MNHEY and CDR2 is SMNVEV (reference sequence). This CDR3 is CASSLSIRTLESTLF. Here the CDR3 DNA reads TGTGCCAGCAGTTTATCAATTAGGACCCTCGAATCGACTCTTTTT.

In its sample, this clonotype was seen many times. This chain uses TRBV5-1 with TRBJ2-1; TRBD2 agrees at 10 bases. The CDR3 covers 15 residues. Trimming cost V 4 bases and J 4 bases; bases outside gene matches: 5. CDR1 and CDR2 (germline): SGHRS, YFSETQ. In DNA form, the CDR3 reads TGCGCCAGCAGCCCAGGACTAGCGGATTACAATGAGCAGTTCTTC. Protein product: CASSPGLADYNEQFF.

This clonotype was seen a few times. The V and J genes are TRBV7-9 and TRBJ2-7; D is undetermined. V was clipped by 0 bases and J by 4 bases, with 7 bases between them. CDR3 length: 13 amino acids. Per the germline V gene, CDR1 is SEHNR and CDR2 is FQNEAQ (reference sequence). In DNA, the CDR3 is TGTGCCAGCAGCTTAGCGGAGCAATACGAGCAGTACTTC. Residues: CASSLAEQYEQYF.

Remarks on this clonotype: One base away lies a much larger clone, so this may be a sequencing read error. The chain combines TRBV12-3 or TRBV12-4 with TRBJ1-5, with D tentatively TRBD1 (6 bases). The CDR3 length is 15 residues. V lost 5 bases, J lost 5 bases, and 16 bases lay in between. CDR3 amino acids: CASSRIGTFDQPQHF. The CDR3, as DNA: TGTGCCAGCAGTCGTATCGGGACATTCGATCAGCCCCAGCATTTT.

In its sample, this clonotype was seen many times. The rearrangement joins TRBV7-9 to TRBJ2-1; TRBD2 might be the D (5 bases). Germline values: CDR1 SEHNR, CDR2 FQNEAQ (reference sequence). The CDR3 runs 14 residues. V was trimmed by 4 bases and J by 10 bases, leaving 17 bases between them. For the CDR3, the DNA is TGTGCCAGCAGCTCCCCCCCGAGGGCAGACGAGCAGTTCTTC. Translating gives CASSSPPRADEQFF.

For this clonotype: A read error may be the cause here, since a much bigger clone is one base away. The gene calls are TRBV20-1 and TRBJ1-5, with 7 nucleotides matching TRBD1. Losses at the gene ends were 5 bases for V and 5 bases for J; bases not matched to a gene: 12. In germline, CDR1 is DFQATT, CDR2 SNEGSKA (reference sequence). The CDR3 runs to 15 residues. The CDR3 DNA sequence: TGCAGTGCTTCCCGCCTGCTCAGGGGGGATCAGCCCCAGCATTTT. It codes for CSASRLLRGDQPQHF.

This clonotype occurred a few times. The J gene is TRBJ1-2, the V gene TRBV28; 12 nucleotides agree with TRBD1. Germline lookup yields CDR1 MDHEN and CDR2 SYDVKM. V dropped 6 bases and J dropped 4; count of bases not matched to a gene: 9. The CDR3 has 16 residues. CDR3 sequence reads: CASRLAGTGGLYGYTF. In nucleotides, the CDR3 is TGTGCCAGCAGACTTGCGGGGACAGGGGGCCTCTATGGCTACACCTTC.

This clonotype showed up many times. The gene calls are TRBV3-1 and TRBJ2-1, with D tentatively TRBD2 (6 bases). CDR1 and CDR2 from the germline V gene are LGHDT and YNNKEL (reference sequence). V was clipped by 1 base and J by 3 bases, with 13 bases between them. The CDR3 length is 16 residues. This CDR3 reads CASSQVLGGGYNEQFF. CDR3 DNA: TGTGCCAGCAGCCAAGTCCTTGGGGGAGGCTACAATGAGCAGTTCTTC.

The table lists this clonotype with a count of one. The CDR3 DNA is TGTGCCTGGAGCAGGGGCTGGACTGAAGCTTTCTTT. Translating gives CAWSRGWTEAFF. The gene calls are TRBV30 and TRBJ1-1; D perhaps matches TRBD1 (6 bases). Germline CDR1 reads GTSNPN; CDR2 reads SVGIG (reference sequence). CDR3 length equals 12 residues. V lost 3 bases, J lost 5 bases, and 10 bases lay in between.

There are many counts of this clonotype. The J gene is TRBJ1-2, the V gene TRBV20-1; D might be TRBD1 (6 bases). Germline loops: CDR1 DFQATT, CDR2 SNEGSKA (reference sequence). V was trimmed by 8 bases and J by 6 bases, leaving 16 bases between them. This CDR3 has 12 residues. In DNA, the CDR3 is TGCAGTAGTACCGACTCAGGGGATGGCTACACCTTC. The encoded protein is CSSTDSGDGYTF.